The present TCR beta chain was sequenced within a study of T-cell memory formation after mild COVID-19. Study in general: TCR clusters largely stayed donor specific. General observations from the study: Most CD4+ clones that shrank were in CM and EM, while CD8+ ones turned up in EMRA.

Concerning this clonotype itself: Its antigen is currently unknown.

V dropped 3 bases and J dropped 4 bases, with 15 bases sitting between them. This CDR3 has 16 amino acids. Germline values: CDR1 MGHRA, CDR2 YSYEKL. UMIs and sample barcodes were carried by the TCR alpha and TCR beta cDNA libraries that 5'RACE produced using constant-segment primers. MiXCR was run by TCRdb on the 5' RACE reads, yielding one entry per CDR3 protein. The sample holds about 290,000 distinct CDR3 sequences; roughly 15% are singletons and the top ten take around a fifth. Sample: PBMCs or a T cell subset sorted from them (not recorded which). The receptor was isolated from a man between 18 and 35 years old who had mild COVID-19 (a few samples of this study predate the infection). Cell type and time point are not known. The rearrangement uses TRBV4-1 and TRBJ2-2; D ambiguous. The CDR3 region has the DNA TGCGCCAGCAGCCACCACGGCCTGGGTATCACCGGGGAGCTGTTTTTT. Its translation: CASSHHGLGITGELFF.